The 32 T cell receptor beta chains given below trace back to one sample, sequenced in a study of response to subunit inactivated influenza vaccine. TCRdb re-analysed the RT-PCR reads in MiXCR, keeping a single row per CDR3 protein. The sample consists of 630,000 or so distinct CDR3 sequences, around 16% of them appearing once. The material sequenced was PBMCs from blood, taken 12 days after vaccination. The receptors come from a man aged 45-65 years who received an inactivated influenza vaccine.

The V call is TRBV5-6, the J call TRBJ2-1, with 8 bases fitting TRBD1. V lost 4 bases and J lost 9; bases outside the gene matches: 9. The germline V gene has CDR1 SGHDT and CDR2 YYEEEE. This CDR3 contains 14 residues. The CDR3 reads CASSPGTGGSEQFF. The CDR3 DNA follows: TGTGCCAGCAGCCCCGGGACAGGTGGGAGTGAGCAGTTCTTC.

The J gene is TRBJ1-2, the V gene TRBV6-2 or TRBV6-3; 9 bases fit TRBD1. J was trimmed by 5 bases and V by 10 bases; bases with no gene match: 11. The CDR3 length is 14 residues. Per germline, CDR1 MNHEY and CDR2 SVGEGT. CDR3 sequence: CAISRTGGDYGYTF. The DNA of the CDR3 is TGTGCCATCTCGAGAACAGGGGGCGATTATGGCTACACCTTC.

The gene calls are TRBV5-1 and TRBJ2-2; the match to TRBD1 covers 7 bases. This CDR3 comprises 14 residues. The germline CDR1 and CDR2 sequences are SGHRS and YFSETQ. The ends lost 5 bases at V and 5 bases at J; junction bases unmatched: 6. CDR3 region: CASRPPTGTGELFF. For the CDR3, the DNA is TGCGCCAGCAGACCCCCGACAGGGACCGGGGAGCTGTTTTTT.

The chain joins TRBV18 to TRBJ1-2; 7 nucleotides line up with TRBD1. V was pared by 0 bases and J by 2 bases, with 3 bases of the junction left unmatched. Germline CDR1 reads KGHSH; CDR2 reads LQKENI. The length of the CDR3 is 15 residues. The CDR3 region is CASSPPAQGNYGYTF. As DNA, the CDR3 is TGTGCCAGCTCACCACCGGCACAGGGGAACTATGGCTACACCTTC.

This clonotype was recorded many times. This chain links TRBV6-5 with TRBJ2-3; D is unclear. The CDR3 contains 13 residues. Germline CDR1 MNHEY, CDR2 SVGAGI. V was shortened by 2 bases and J by 6 bases, with 9 bases between the two germline ends. CDR3 region: CASSYTPRDTQYF. For the CDR3, the DNA is TGTGCCAGCAGTTACACGCCCCGGGATACGCAGTATTTT.

The chain employs TRBV3-1 and TRBJ2-5, with a possible D match to TRBD2 (5 bases). Germline V lookup: CDR1 LGHDT, CDR2 YNNKEL (reference sequence). Trimming shortened V by 4 bases and J by 5 bases, and 14 bases separated the two germline ends. CDR3 length equals 14 residues. CDR3 in DNA: TGTGCCAGCAGCCCAATTAGTACGGGGGAGACCCAGTACTTC. It encodes CASSPISTGETQYF.

The chain recombines TRBV10-3 with TRBJ2-3; TRBD1 is a possible D gene (5 bases). The germline V gene encodes CDR1 ENHRY and CDR2 SYGVKD. The length of the CDR3 is 17 residues. Trimming took off 4 bases at V and 1 base at J, with 18 bases between the two ends. This CDR3 reads CAISGTGPGFGTDTQYF. Here the CDR3 DNA reads TGTGCCATCAGTGGAACAGGCCCCGGGTTTGGCACAGATACGCAGTATTTT.

The rearrangement uses TRBV7-9 and TRBJ2-5; no reliable D call. The CDR3 extends over 15 amino acids. Germline CDR1 and CDR2: SEHNR and FQNEAQ (reference sequence). V lost 3 bases to trimming and J lost 0 bases, with 11 bases between them. CDR3 in amino acids: CASSFRAANQETQYF. The CDR3 bases are TGTGCCAGCAGCTTTAGGGCAGCGAACCAAGAGACCCAGTACTTC.

This clonotype was observed a handful of times. The chain has TRBV7-2 and TRBJ1-6, with TRBD1 matching over 10 bases. Germline lookup yields CDR1 SGHTA and CDR2 FQGNSA. V lost 1 base to trimming and J lost 6 bases; unmatched junction nucleotides: 3. The CDR3 contains 16 residues. CDR3 residues: CASSLDGTGVNSPLHF. CDR3 sequence (DNA): TGTGCCAGCAGCTTAGACGGGACAGGGGTTAATTCACCCCTCCACTTT.

The chain couples TRBV6-5 to TRBJ2-1; 7 nucleotides align to TRBD1. CDR1 is MNHEY and CDR2 is SVGAGI in the germline V gene. This CDR3 contains 15 residues. J gave up 6 bases and V 2 bases, and 7 bases lay outside the gene matches. The CDR3 is CASSYATNRGNEQFF. As DNA, the CDR3 is TGTGCCAGCAGTTACGCGACAAACAGGGGCAATGAGCAGTTCTTC.

This clonotype was counted between two and nine times. The chain employs TRBV5-1 and TRBJ2-3; TRBD2 is a possible D gene (6 bases). Trimming cost V 3 bases and J 2 bases, with 13 bases left between them. This CDR3 comprises 15 residues. Germline CDR1 and CDR2: SGHRS and YFSETQ. For the CDR3, the DNA is TGCGCCAGCAGCTGGTCCGGGACTTACACAGATACGCAGTATTTT. Translated, it gives CASSWSGTYTDTQYF.

The chain recombines TRBV20-1 with TRBJ2-5; 7 nucleotides line up with TRBD1. Trimming removed 5 bases from V and 7 bases from J; junction bases left unmatched: 10. The CDR3 length is 13 residues. The germline V gene has CDR1 DFQATT and CDR2 SNEGSKA (reference sequence). The CDR3 DNA reads TGCAGTGCTCCGGACAGGAGAAGAGGGACCCAGTACTTC. Amino acid sequence: CSAPDRRRGTQYF.

This clonotype has more than one count but fewer than ten. This rearrangement joins TRBV7-2 to TRBJ2-5; D call uncertain. Germline loops: CDR1 SGHTA, CDR2 FQGNSA. V lost 5 bases, J lost 5 bases, and 15 bases lay in between. CDR3 length equals 14 residues. Here the CDR3 DNA reads TGTGCCAGCAGCCGAATCTCCGCGTGGGAGACCCAGTACTTC. As protein: CASSRISAWETQYF.

This clonotype turned up a few times. The chain couples TRBV4-1 to TRBJ1-1; D might be TRBD1 (5 bases). This CDR3 is 15 amino acids long. The germline gives CDR1 MGHRA, CDR2 YSYEKL. V was clipped by 0 bases and J by 1 base, with 9 bases between them. The DNA of the CDR3 is TGCGCCAGCAGCCAAGAAAGGACACAGAACACTGAAGCTTTCTTT. It is translated as CASSQERTQNTEAFF.

CDR3 region: CASGLTGPNTEAFF. The CDR3 region has the DNA TGTGCCAGCGGGTTAACAGGGCCGAACACTGAAGCTTTCTTT. The chain couples TRBV6-1 to TRBJ1-1; TRBD1 might be the D (6 bases). The CDR3 is 14 residues long. The V end lost 8 bases, the J end lost 1 base, and 14 bases lay between the germline ends. Per germline, CDR1 MNHNS and CDR2 SASEGT.

The rearrangement links TRBV12-3 or TRBV12-4 to TRBJ2-2; D gene unclear. The V end lost 6 bases, the J end lost 2 bases, and 13 bases lay between the germline ends. CDR3 size: 15 residues. CDR3 amino acids: CASRSGGLNTGELFF. The CDR3 DNA reads TGTGCCAGCAGGTCGGGTGGTCTCAACACCGGGGAGCTGTTTTTT.

J is TRBJ1-2 and V is TRBV6-2 or TRBV6-3; D ambiguous. V lost 2 bases and J lost 5, with 3 bases in between. Germline V lookup: CDR1 MNHEY, CDR2 SVGEGT. The length of the CDR3 is 11 residues. The CDR3 protein is CASSYQYGYTF. CDR3 DNA: TGTGCCAGCAGTTACCAGTATGGCTACACCTTC.

The rearrangement joins TRBV15 to TRBJ1-1; possible D gene TRBD1, 5 bases. This CDR3 is 15 amino acids long. The V end lost 2 bases, the J end lost 5 bases, and 15 bases lay between the germline ends. CDR1 is LNHNV, CDR2 YYDKDF, per germline (reference sequence). The CDR3: CATSRLLGGWTEAFF. In nucleotides, the CDR3 is TGTGCCACCAGCAGACTACTCGGGGGGTGGACTGAAGCTTTCTTT.

The table lists this clonotype with a few counts. V and J are TRBV15 and TRBJ2-1; 7 positions match TRBD2. V gave up 0 bases and J gave up 8 bases; unmatched junction bases: 13. Per germline, CDR1 LNHNV and CDR2 YYDKDF (reference sequence). The CDR3 totals 17 residues. The CDR3 here is CATSRDGLAAPRDEQFF. DNA for the CDR3: TGTGCCACCAGCAGAGATGGGCTAGCGGCACCTAGGGATGAGCAGTTCTTC.

The rearrangement joins TRBV12-3 or TRBV12-4 to TRBJ1-4, with D perhaps matching TRBD1 (5 bases). V dropped 6 bases and J dropped 6 bases, with 8 bases sitting between them. The CDR3 runs 12 residues. CDR3: CASRGHDEKLFF. CDR3 coding DNA: TGTGCCAGCAGAGGACATGATGAAAAACTGTTTTTT.

This clonotype was seen more than once but under ten times. The V call is TRBV6-5, the J call TRBJ1-6; maybe TRBD1 (6 bases). The CDR3 is 17 amino acids. The V end lost 0 bases, the J end lost 0 bases, and 9 bases lay between the germline ends. CDR1 is MNHEY and CDR2 is SVGAGI in the germline V gene. The CDR3 sequence: CASSYSQGSSYNSPLHF. The CDR3 bases are TGTGCCAGCAGTTACTCGCAGGGGAGCTCCTATAATTCACCCCTCCACTTT.

This clonotype occurred many times. The rearrangement uses TRBV28 and TRBJ2-5; TRBD2 matches 9 bases. The germline gives CDR1 MDHEN, CDR2 SYDVKM. V gave up 2 bases and J gave up 4 bases; unmatched junction bases: 8. The CDR3 spans 16 residues. In nucleotides, the CDR3 is TGTGCCAGCAGTTTAAGGAGGCGGGAGGGCCGAGAGACCCAGTACTTC. Encoded protein: CASSLRRREGRETQYF.

Note on this clonotype: One end of the junction is discordant with germline, which a read error may explain. This chain uses TRBV28 with TRBJ2-7, with 10 bases identical to TRBD1. CDR1 MDHEN and CDR2 SYDVKM come from the germline V gene. The CDR3 is 14 amino acids. The CDR3 reads CASSLWDRGEVQHF. The CDR3 nucleotides read TGTGCCAGCAGTTTATGGGACAGGGGGGAGGTGCAGCACTTC.

The rearrangement joins TRBV7-2 to TRBJ2-1, with TRBD1 matching over 9 bases. Losses at the gene ends were 5 bases for V and 7 bases for J; bases not matched to a gene: 9. CDR3 length: 15 amino acids. Per the germline V gene, CDR1 is SGHTA and CDR2 is FQGNSA. CDR3 amino acids: CASSPGTGIVNEQFF. The DNA of the CDR3 is TGTGCCAGCAGCCCCGGGACAGGGATTGTAAATGAGCAGTTCTTC.

This sequence joins TRBV7-9 and TRBJ2-2, with 11 bases lining up with TRBD1. CDR1 SEHNR and CDR2 FQNEAQ come from the germline V gene (reference sequence). V shed 7 bases and J 6 bases; nucleotides not matched to a gene: 10. This CDR3 comprises 16 residues. CDR3 in amino acids: CASTSMDRGLSGELFF. Written as DNA, the CDR3 is TGTGCCAGCACCTCCATGGACAGGGGGCTGTCCGGGGAGCTGTTTTTT.

The chain joins TRBV11-2 to TRBJ2-3; D is possibly TRBD2 (5 bases). V lost 5 bases to trimming and J lost 7 bases, with 13 bases between them. Per germline, CDR1 SGHAT and CDR2 FQNNGV. The CDR3 length is 13 residues. DNA for the CDR3: TGTGCCAGCAGCCAGCTGATAGCGTATACGCAGTATTTT. It codes for CASSQLIAYTQYF. Combining the CDR3 with reference TRBV11-2 and TRBJ2-3 gives the whole variable domain EAGVAQSPRYKIIEKRQSVAFWCNPISGHATLYWYQQILGQGPKLLIQFQNNGVVDDSQLPKDRFSAERLKGVDSTLKIQPAKLEDSAVYLCASSQLIAYTQYFGPGTRLTVL.

This clonotype was observed at least ten times. The V call is TRBV6-5, the J call TRBJ2-1, with TRBD2 matching 10 bases. The CDR3 consists of 15 residues. J lost 8 bases, V lost 2 bases, and 6 bases had no gene match. Germline V gene sequence: CDR1 MNHEY, CDR2 SVGAGI. This CDR3 is CASSYRSGGAYEQFF. The CDR3 DNA is TGTGCCAGCAGTTACAGGAGCGGGGGGGCATATGAGCAGTTCTTC.

There are many counts of this clonotype. The chain is built from TRBV5-5 and TRBJ1-5, with TRBD1 matching 9 bases. The V gene's germline CDR1 is SGHKS and CDR2 YYEKEE (reference sequence). This CDR3 is built from 14 residues. J lost 4 bases, V lost 3 bases, and 2 bases had no gene match. The CDR3 reads CASSWDRVNQPQHF. The CDR3 bases are TGTGCCAGCAGCTGGGACAGGGTGAATCAGCCCCAGCATTTT.

The CDR3 nucleotides read TGTGCCAGCAGCCGAGGACAGGGGGGGGACGAGCAGTACTTC. Translated: CASSRGQGGDEQYF. The chain recombines TRBV4-2 with TRBJ2-7; 10 bases agree with TRBD1. V shed 4 bases and J 5 bases; nucleotides not matched to a gene: 5. CDR1 is LGHNA, CDR2 YNFKEQ, per germline. This CDR3 has 14 residues.

The V gene is TRBV24-1, the J gene TRBJ2-3; 7 bases are a match to TRBD2. The CDR3 runs to 15 residues. CDR1 and CDR2 from the germline V gene are KGHDR and SFDVKD. Unmatched junction bases numbered 9, after V lost 7 bases and J lost 3 bases. In nucleotides, the CDR3 is TGTGCCACCAGCCCCGGGAGCGGGATGACAGATACGCAGTATTTT. Encoded protein: CATSPGSGMTDTQYF.

The V call is TRBV25-1, the J call TRBJ1-4, with a weak D call TRBD1 (6 bases). Germline CDR1 is MGHDK and CDR2 is SYGVNS. The CDR3 is 15 residues long. The ends were cut back, 4 bases at V and 7 bases at J, with 16 bases in the middle. CDR3 in amino acids: CASSAPGARLEKLFF. In DNA, the CDR3 is TGTGCCAGCAGTGCCCCAGGGGCCCGGCTTGAAAAACTGTTTTTT. The variable domain in full, with the rest retrieved from reference TRBV25-1 and TRBJ1-4, is EADIYQTPRYLVIGTGKKITLECSQTMGHDKMYWYQQDPGMELHLIHYSYGVNSTEKGDLSSESTVSRIRTEHFPLTLESARPSHTSQYLCASSAPGARLEKLFFGSGTQLSVL.

The chain links TRBV7-2 to TRBJ1-2; TRBD1 is a possible D gene (6 bases). Germline CDR1 and CDR2: SGHTA and FQGNSA. This CDR3 has 15 residues. Trimming took off 1 base at V and 7 bases at J, with 16 bases between the two ends. CDR3 residues: CASSLGTGPRSGYTF. The CDR3 DNA is TGTGCCAGCAGCTTAGGTACAGGGCCTCGAAGTGGCTACACCTTC.